One and the same sample provided the 15 T cell receptor beta chains below, sequenced in a study of cytomegalovirus exposure and HLA in healthy donors (TCRdb year 2017). The library was produced with the immunoSEQ multiplex PCR assay. For the multiplex PCR, a mixture combining 60 forward primers for TCR Vbeta segments and 13 reverse primers for TCR Jbeta segments was used. Imported from immuneACCESS, the table was reduced by TCRdb to in-frame sequences with V and J called. These copies leave out some clones; in studies compared against another copy, an unresolved V gene accounts for under half, and the cause of the remainder is not known. The sample table contains around 75,000 clones; only one count was recorded for roughly 74% of them. The ten largest clones represent around 3.7% of the sample. Material: PBMCs. These TCRs come from a man aged 35-49 years in good health and CMV-seronegative.

The rearrangement uses TRBV18 and TRBJ2-5; TRBD1 matches 10 bases. After removal of 3 bases from V and 5 bases from J, the junction contained 6 bases not matched to a gene. Germline assignment: CDR1 KGHSH and CDR2 LQKENI. This CDR3 has 15 residues. DNA for the CDR3: TGTGCCAGCTCACCTCCGACAGGGGGCCGGGAGACCCAGTACTTC. It yields the protein CASSPPTGGRETQYF.

CDR3 DNA: TGTGCCAGCAGCTGGAGACAGGGTAGCGACGAGCAGTACTTC. Residues: CASSWRQGSDEQYF. The chain links TRBV5-6 to TRBJ2-7; the match to TRBD1 covers 7 bases. This CDR3 comprises 14 residues. Trimming at V came to 3 bases and at J to 5 bases, leaving 8 bases not matched to a gene. Germline assignment: CDR1 SGHDT and CDR2 YYEEEE.

This rearrangement joins TRBV21-1 to TRBJ1-5. TRBV21-1 is given as a pseudogene. The CDR3 has 16 amino acids. CDR3 sequence: CASSKIGEDSNQPQHF. CDR3 nucleotide sequence: TGTGCCAGCAGCAAGATAGGAGAAGATAGCAATCAGCCCCAGCATTTT.

The rearrangement joins TRBV2 to TRBJ2-7; D possibly corresponds to TRBD1 (5 bases). Trimming removed 6 bases from V and 0 bases from J, with 12 bases in between. The CDR3 sequence is 14 residues long. CDR1 is SNHLY, CDR2 FYNNEI, per germline. CDR3 sequence reads: CASRGRRDSYEQYF. The CDR3 nucleotides are TGTGCCAGCAGGGGCCGCAGGGACTCCTACGAGCAGTACTTC.

This CDR3 reads CASSPPQGQGYTGELFF. In nucleotides, the CDR3 is TGTGCCAGCTCACCCCCCCAAGGACAGGGGTACACCGGGGAGCTGTTTTTT. The chain combines TRBV18 with TRBJ2-2; 9 nucleotides align to TRBD1. This CDR3 spans 17 amino acids. The ends lost 3 bases at V and 3 bases at J; junction bases unmatched: 8. Germline assignment: CDR1 KGHSH and CDR2 LQKENI.

The rearrangement joins TRBV2 to TRBJ2-7; D is possibly TRBD1 (5 bases). The CDR3 contains 13 residues. Germline V lookup: CDR1 SNHLY, CDR2 FYNNEI. V lost 5 bases to trimming and J lost 2 bases, with 10 bases between them. CDR3 sequence: CASSWQGAYEQYF. The CDR3 DNA follows: TGTGCCAGCAGTTGGCAGGGCGCCTACGAGCAGTACTTC.

This clone was counted between two and nine times. The chain couples TRBV29-1 to TRBJ1-1; TRBD1 matches 8 bases. The V segment lost 2 bases and the J segment 5 bases; nucleotides outside the gene matches: 4. CDR3 size: 13 residues. Germline CDR1 reads SQVTM; CDR2 reads ANQGSEA. CDR3: CSVEPTGGTEAFF. CDR3 coding DNA: TGCAGCGTTGAACCTACAGGGGGAACTGAAGCTTTCTTT.

The gene calls are TRBV7-6 and TRBJ1-1; TRBD1 aligns across 7 bases. Germline CDR1 reads SGHVS; CDR2 reads FNYEAQ. The CDR3 extends over 15 amino acids. J was trimmed by 5 bases and V by 5 bases; bases with no gene match: 11. As DNA, the CDR3 is TGTGCCAGCAGCCCAGGAGCAGGGGGGCTTACTGAAGCTTTCTTT. Its translation: CASSPGAGGLTEAFF.

The V call is TRBV9, the J call TRBJ2-6; 7 bases are a match to TRBD1. The CDR3 contains 15 residues. V was pared by 6 bases and J by 0 bases, with 3 bases of the junction left unmatched. Germline V gene lookup returns CDR1 SGDLS and CDR2 YYNGEE. The CDR3 nucleotides read TGTGCCAGCACAGGGGGTTTCTCTGGGGCCAACGTCCTGACTTTC. Translating it yields CASTGGFSGANVLTF.

The chain employs TRBV5-4 and TRBJ2-1; D not resolved. CDR1 SGHNT and CDR2 YYREEE come from the germline V gene (reference sequence). Deletions cut 5 bases from V and 14 bases from J, with 14 bases between. The CDR3 has 11 amino acids. The CDR3 loop reads CASRFSNDEFF. The CDR3 DNA is TGTGCCAGCAGATTTAGCAATGACGAGTTCTTC.

The rearrangement links TRBV28 to TRBJ2-2; D is perhaps TRBD1 (7 bases). Germline CDR1 is MDHEN and CDR2 is SYDVKM. Trimming took 6 bases from V and 3 from J, leaving 17 bases between them. This CDR3 has 16 residues. CDR3 sequence: CASSPVEGADTGELFF. The CDR3 DNA reads TGTGCCAGCAGCCCCGTGGAGGGGGCTGACACCGGGGAGCTGTTTTTT.

This chain uses TRBV16 with TRBJ1-1, with 8 bases matching TRBD1. CDR1 KGHSY and CDR2 FQNENV come from the germline V gene. V lost 6 bases and J lost 10; bases outside the gene matches: 10. The CDR3 spans 13 residues. The DNA of the CDR3 is TGTGCCAGCAGTCGGGGACAGGTCTTCGCAGCTTTCTTT. It codes for CASSRGQVFAAFF.

The chain has TRBV30 and TRBJ1-2; 8 bases match TRBD1. Trimming removed 0 bases from V and 8 bases from J; junction bases left unmatched: 11. The CDR3 spans 15 residues. Germline V gene lookup returns CDR1 GTSNPN and CDR2 SVGIG (reference sequence). CDR3 nucleotide sequence: TGTGCCTGGAGTGTACTCGGAGACAGGGGTGGCGGCTACACCTTC. This encodes CAWSVLGDRGGGYTF.

CDR3 in amino acids: CAIGQSNQPQHF. The CDR3 DNA reads as TGTGCCATTGGACAGAGCAATCAGCCCCAGCATTTT. V usage is TRBV10-3 and J usage is TRBJ1-5; a weak D match, TRBD1 (6 bases). The CDR3 consists of 12 residues. Trimming removed 9 bases at V and 1 base at J, with 7 bases between. Germline values: CDR1 ENHRY, CDR2 SYGVKD.

The V and J genes are TRBV5-5 and TRBJ1-5; D is uncertain. The germline V gene encodes CDR1 SGHKS and CDR2 YYEKEE (reference sequence). The CDR3 is made up of 13 amino acids. Deletions cut 5 bases from V and 3 bases from J, with 9 bases between. The CDR3 DNA reads TGTGCCAGCAGGCCCGGGAACAATCAGCCCCAGCATTTT. It is translated as CASRPGNNQPQHF.